The 31 T cell receptor beta chains below come from one sample, sequenced in a study of T cell clones after liver transplantation. Clones were read by immunoSEQ multiplex PCR, and TCRdb kept only the in-frame ones, dropping some. This table holds tens of thousands of clones, about 70% found once. The sample here was CD4+ T cells from blood, taken at the roughly 15-month timepoint. Source of these receptors: a human patient who received a liver transplant. Some T cells may have originated in the graft donor.

This clone was counted a single time. J is TRBJ2-5 and V is TRBV5-6, with 11 bases matching TRBD2. After removal of 4 bases from V and 2 bases from J, the junction contained 7 bases not matched to a gene. Germline CDR1 and CDR2: SGHDT and YYEEEE. The CDR3 contains 16 residues. CDR3 coding DNA: TGTGCCAGCAGCGACCGTCTAGCGGGGGGACAAGAGACCCAGTACTTC. It specifies CASSDRLAGGQETQYF.

The CDR3 reads CAWKGGTFNTGELFF. CDR3 DNA: TGTGCCTGGAAAGGTGGGACCTTTAACACCGGGGAGCTGTTTTTT. The chain couples TRBV30 to TRBJ2-2, with D tentatively TRBD1 or TRBD2 (5 bases each). CDR1 GTSNPN and CDR2 SVGIG come from the germline V gene (reference sequence). Between the trimmed V and J ends, which lost 4 bases and 2 bases, there was a span of 14 bases. The length of the CDR3 is 15 residues.

For the CDR3, the DNA is TGTGCCAGCAGTTCCGGGGGACCCCTCCACTTT. This translates into CASSSGGPLHF. This chain joins TRBV5-6 and TRBJ1-6, with TRBD1 as a possible D gene (5 bases). V gave up 5 bases and J gave up 12 bases, with 9 bases separating them. Germline V gene sequence: CDR1 SGHDT, CDR2 YYEEEE. The CDR3 has 11 residues.

This clone occurred a few times. J is TRBJ2-5 and V is TRBV29-1; the D gene is possibly TRBD1 (6 bases). V was cut by 4 bases and J by 5 bases, with 11 bases left in between. Looked up from germline, CDR1 is SQVTM and CDR2 is ANQGSEA. The CDR3 loop spans 12 amino acids. CDR3 loop: CSVGPGDETQYF. CDR3 coding DNA: TGCAGCGTTGGCCCAGGGGACGAGACCCAGTACTTC.

The chain employs TRBV6-5 and TRBJ1-2, with 9 nucleotides matching TRBD1. The V gene end was trimmed by 7 bases and the J gene end by 6 bases; junction bases not matched to a gene: 6. Per germline, CDR1 MNHEY and CDR2 SVGAGI. The CDR3 is 13 amino acids. The CDR3 DNA sequence: TGTGCCAGCAAAAGGGACAGGGACGATGGCTACACCTTC. Translating gives CASKRDRDDGYTF.

The gene calls are TRBV7-8 and TRBJ2-7, with 10 bases that match TRBD1. J gave up 3 bases and V 2 bases, and 4 bases lay outside the gene matches. The CDR3 length is 15 residues. Per the germline V gene, CDR1 is SGHVS and CDR2 is FQNEAQ. CDR3 DNA sequence: TGTGCCAGCAGCTTACTCGACAGGGGGCTCTACGAGCAGTACTTC. It is translated as CASSLLDRGLYEQYF.

This clone was observed a few times. The genes are TRBV28 and TRBJ2-1, with D maybe TRBD1 (7 bases). The V and J ends lost 5 bases and 7 bases respectively, with 18 bases between them. The germline V gene encodes CDR1 MDHEN and CDR2 SYDVKM. The CDR3 spans 15 residues. The CDR3 DNA reads TGTGCCAGCAGTAGGGGGGACAGCGGCCTGAATGAGCAGTTCTTC. Protein sequence: CASSRGDSGLNEQFF.

V usage is TRBV6-1 and J usage is TRBJ1-4; D might be TRBD1 (5 bases). The CDR3 sequence is 14 residues long. Germline loops: CDR1 MNHNS, CDR2 SASEGT. V shed 3 bases and J shed 8 bases, with 13 bases lying between them. The CDR3 is CASSDRQGREKLFF. The CDR3 nucleotides are TGTGCCAGCAGTGATCGTCAGGGTCGCGAAAAACTGTTTTTT.

This clone turned up a few times. The rearrangement joins TRBV5-1 to TRBJ2-1; no clear D gene. Trimming shortened V by 0 bases and J by 6 bases, and 4 bases separated the two germline ends. The germline CDR1 and CDR2 sequences are SGHRS and YFSETQ. The CDR3 is 12 residues long. The CDR3 region is CASSLGSNEQFF. The CDR3, as DNA: TGCGCCAGCAGCTTGGGAAGCAATGAGCAGTTCTTC.

The chain links TRBV27 to TRBJ2-3, with no clear D. CDR3 length: 16 amino acids. Germline lookup yields CDR1 MNHEY and CDR2 SMNVEV (reference sequence). V was cut by 8 bases and J by 0 bases, with 18 bases left in between. The CDR3 spells CASDCLARSSTDTQYF. The CDR3 DNA is TGTGCCAGCGACTGTCTCGCCCGCTCTAGCACAGATACGCAGTATTTT.

This clone was counted between two and nine times. V and J are TRBV7-2 and TRBJ1-3, with D perhaps matching TRBD1 (5 bases). This CDR3 contains 15 residues. CDR1 is SGHTA and CDR2 is FQGNSA in the germline V gene. Deletions cut 7 bases from V and 2 bases from J, with 15 bases between. Here the CDR3 DNA reads TGTGCCAGCACCCTAATAGGGGCGCCTGGAAACACCATATATTTT. This gives the protein CASTLIGAPGNTIYF.

V is TRBV7-6 and J is TRBJ2-2; 11 nucleotides align to TRBD1. Unmatched junction bases numbered 2, after V lost 4 bases and J lost 4 bases. Germline CDR1 and CDR2: SGHVS and FNYEAQ. The CDR3 loop spans 15 amino acids. This CDR3 is CASSWGTGGTGELFF. The CDR3 bases are TGTGCCAGCAGCTGGGGGACAGGGGGCACCGGGGAGCTGTTTTTT.

The gene calls are TRBV28 and TRBJ1-5; D perhaps matches TRBD1 (6 bases). V was clipped by 6 bases and J by 7 bases, with 16 bases between them. Germline-derived CDR1 and CDR2 are MDHEN and SYDVKM. The CDR3 loop spans 14 amino acids. The CDR3 loop is CASSRTDSAQPQHF. Written as DNA, the CDR3 is TGTGCCAGCAGCCGGACAGACAGTGCCCAGCCCCAGCATTTT.

The chain has TRBV19 and TRBJ1-6, with a weak D call TRBD1 (5 bases). V was cut by 8 bases and J by 7 bases, with 12 bases left in between. This CDR3 region has 13 residues. From germline, CDR1 is LNHDA and CDR2 SQIVND (reference sequence). In DNA, the CDR3 is TGTGCCAGTGCCGGGACGGGCAATTCACCCCTCCACTTT. It yields the protein CASAGTGNSPLHF.

The chain carries TRBV27 and TRBJ1-2, with 7 bases fitting TRBD1. CDR1 is MNHEY, CDR2 SMNVEV, per germline (reference sequence). V shed 6 bases, J shed 3 bases, and the junction held 7 bases outside the gene matches. This CDR3 has 14 amino acids. The CDR3 loop reads CASRPGGSDYGYTF. The CDR3 nucleotides read TGTGCCAGCAGACCAGGGGGATCGGACTATGGCTACACCTTC.

CDR3 sequence: CASRAWLNTEAFF. In DNA, the CDR3 is TGTGCCAGCCGGGCATGGCTGAACACTGAAGCTTTCTTT. The rearrangement joins TRBV28 to TRBJ1-1; no clear D gene. CDR1 MDHEN and CDR2 SYDVKM come from the germline V gene. Trimming took off 8 bases at V and 0 bases at J, with 10 bases between the two ends. The CDR3 runs 13 residues.

The chain carries TRBV12-5 and TRBJ2-3, with TRBD2 identical over 7 bases. CDR1 is LGHNT and CDR2 is FRNRAP in the germline V gene. The CDR3 extends over 15 amino acids. Trimming removed 2 bases from V and 2 bases from J; junction bases left unmatched: 4. CDR3 in amino acids: CASGLSGDYTDTQYF. DNA of the CDR3: TGTGCTAGTGGTTTGTCGGGGGACTACACAGATACGCAGTATTTT.

The V call is TRBV29-1, the J call TRBJ2-5, with TRBD2 matching over 7 bases. CDR1 SQVTM and CDR2 ANQGSEA come from the germline V gene. The V and J ends lost 6 bases and 1 base, in that order; junction bases with no gene match: 5. There are 13 residues in the CDR3. The chain's CDR3 is CSVASGVQETQYF. DNA of the CDR3: TGCAGCGTCGCCAGCGGGGTCCAAGAGACCCAGTACTTC.

The CDR3, as DNA: TGTGCCAGCAAGGTCAGGGGGACGTTTCAGCCCCAGCATTTT. Its protein is CASKVRGTFQPQHF. The chain uses TRBV6-1 and TRBJ1-5; the match to TRBD1 covers 7 bases. This CDR3 comprises 14 residues. After removal of 7 bases from V and 6 bases from J, the junction contained 9 bases not matched to a gene. Germline V lookup: CDR1 MNHNS, CDR2 SASEGT.

The V call is TRBV30, the J call TRBJ2-7; TRBD2 matches 8 bases. With V trimmed by 5 bases and J by 5 bases, 8 bases remained unmatched. The CDR3 totals 13 residues. CDR1 and CDR2 from the germline V gene are GTSNPN and SVGIG (reference sequence). The CDR3 sequence: CAWSSGSAHEQYV. Written as DNA, the CDR3 is TGTGCCTGGTCCAGCGGGAGTGCCCACGAGCAGTACGTC.

With respect to this clone: The sample holds other DNA sequences that translate to the same CDR3. This rearrangement joins TRBV20-1 to TRBJ1-2; D is unclear. Trimming shortened V by 3 bases and J by 1 base, and 3 bases separated the two germline ends. The CDR3 contains 11 residues. Germline V CDR1 and CDR2: DFQATT, SNEGSKA (reference sequence). CDR3 sequence reads: CSARDNYGYTF. The CDR3 bases are TGCAGTGCTAGGGATAACTATGGCTACACCTTC.

This clone was counted a single time. The chain is built from TRBV28 and TRBJ1-1; D ambiguous. Germline-derived CDR1 and CDR2 are MDHEN and SYDVKM. The V end lost 5 bases, the J end lost 0 bases, and 10 bases lay between the germline ends. There are 14 residues in the CDR3. CDR3 amino acids: CASSRPGMNTEAFF. Here the CDR3 DNA reads TGTGCCAGCAGTCGTCCGGGGATGAACACTGAAGCTTTCTTT.

The chain combines TRBV6-1 with TRBJ1-3; D gene unclear. Between the trimmed V and J ends, which lost 5 bases and 0 bases, there was a span of 5 bases. The CDR3 extends over 13 amino acids. Germline V lookup: CDR1 MNHNS, CDR2 SASEGT. The CDR3, as DNA: TGTGCCAGCAGTCCAACCTCTGGAAACACCATATATTTT. This codes for CASSPTSGNTIYF.

The V and J genes are TRBV11-3 and TRBJ2-5; 7 nucleotides agree with TRBD2. The CDR3 is 17 residues long. The junction had 9 bases not matched to a gene; V was cut back by 1 base and J by 1 base. Germline V CDR1 and CDR2: SGHNT, YENEEA. CDR3 region: CASSLGGLSGGQETQYF. In DNA, the CDR3 is TGTGCCAGCAGCTTAGGGGGTTTGTCGGGAGGCCAAGAGACCCAGTACTTC.

The V gene is TRBV19, the J gene TRBJ1-2; maybe TRBD1 (6 bases). The germline gives CDR1 LNHDA, CDR2 SQIVND (reference sequence). Trimming pared 5 bases from V and 0 bases from J, leaving 10 bases between. The CDR3 extends over 14 amino acids. The CDR3 loop is CASSRDKTNYGYTF. CDR3 sequence (DNA): TGTGCCAGTAGTCGGGACAAGACTAACTATGGCTACACCTTC.

The chain uses TRBV6-6 and TRBJ2-2; D ambiguous. From germline, CDR1 is MNHNY and CDR2 SVGAGI (reference sequence). V was shortened by 2 bases and J by 8 bases, with 9 bases between the two germline ends. The CDR3 contains 13 residues. The CDR3 nucleotides read TGTGCCAGCAGTTACCCCCACGGTGGGGAGCTGTTTTTT. This encodes CASSYPHGGELFF.

Only a few counts were recorded for this clone. The CDR3: CASSLREQGEQYV. CDR3 sequence (DNA): TGTGCCAGCTCGCTGCGCGAACAGGGCGAGCAGTACGTC. The rearrangement uses TRBV7-9 and TRBJ2-7, with D perhaps TRBD1 (6 bases). Germline lookup yields CDR1 SEHNR and CDR2 FQNEAQ (reference sequence). The CDR3 is 13 amino acids. V shed 8 bases and J shed 6 bases, with 17 bases lying between them.

The chain joins TRBV19 to TRBJ2-2; the D is unclear. The CDR3 loop spans 14 amino acids. Germline CDR1 and CDR2: LNHDA and SQIVND (reference sequence). Trimming stripped 10 bases from V and 0 bases from J, with 12 bases between. The CDR3 coding sequence is TGTGCCACTGAAAGGAGCCCGAACACCGGGGAGCTGTTTTTT. It encodes CATERSPNTGELFF.

This clone occurred a few times. The chain links TRBV18 to TRBJ1-5, with 7 bases aligning to TRBD1. CDR3 length equals 15 residues. The ends lost 5 bases at V and 5 bases at J; junction bases unmatched: 9. CDR1 is KGHSH, CDR2 LQKENI, per germline. The CDR3 reads CASSLGQVKDQPQHF. For the CDR3, the DNA is TGTGCCAGCTCATTAGGACAGGTCAAAGATCAGCCCCAGCATTTT.

V is TRBV10-2 and J is TRBJ2-3; D is unclear. The germline V gene has CDR1 WSHSY and CDR2 SAAADI. Trimming removed 6 bases at V and 2 bases at J, with 6 bases between. The CDR3 sequence is 12 residues long. This CDR3 reads CASSLSTDTQYF. The DNA of the CDR3 is TGCGCCAGCAGCCTCTCCACAGATACGCAGTATTTT.

The chain couples TRBV7-2 to TRBJ2-1; D not certain. With 1 base removed from V and 5 bases from J, the gap between germline ends came to 9 bases. From germline, CDR1 is SGHTA and CDR2 FQGNSA. The CDR3 is 14 amino acids. The CDR3 loop is CASSLVWRDNEQFF. Here the CDR3 DNA reads TGTGCCAGCAGCTTAGTATGGCGAGACAATGAGCAGTTCTTC.